The 4 T cell receptor beta chains in this list originate from one sample, sequenced in a study of blood T cell repertoires in COVID-19. TCRdb's copy holds only in-frame clones and misses some; the assay was immunoSEQ multiplex PCR. The table has roughly 280,000 clones, about 89% seen once. The sequenced sample was peripheral blood. These receptors all stem from a middle-aged man with active or convalescent COVID-19.

CDR3 residues: CASSVDNDWGLYGYTF. The CDR3 DNA sequence: TGTGCCAGCAGCGTAGATAATGACTGGGGGCTCTATGGCTACACCTTC. The V and J genes are TRBV9 and TRBJ1-2; D perhaps matches TRBD1 (6 bases). Germline V gene data show CDR1 as SGDLS and CDR2 as YYNGEE. V lost 0 bases and J lost 4, with 16 bases in between. The CDR3 loop spans 16 amino acids.

J is TRBJ1-1 and V is TRBV2; the match to TRBD1 covers 7 bases. The CDR3 is 14 residues long. Per the germline V gene, CDR1 is SNHLY and CDR2 is FYNNEI. The J segment lost 1 base and the V segment lost 7 bases, leaving 6 bases of the junction unmatched. CDR3 loop: CASIQDRQNTEAFF. The CDR3 coding sequence is TGTGCCAGCATACAGGACAGGCAGAACACTGAAGCTTTCTTT.

The chain carries TRBV27 and TRBJ2-5; TRBD1 agrees at 8 bases. Germline lookup yields CDR1 MNHEY and CDR2 SMNVEV (reference sequence). The CDR3 loop spans 17 amino acids. The trim removed 5 bases at V and 1 base at J, leaving 12 bases unmatched. CDR3 sequence reads: CASSLLGQELIQETQYF. CDR3 bases: TGTGCCAGCAGTCTTTTGGGACAGGAACTTATCCAAGAGACCCAGTACTTC.

The chain joins TRBV12-3 or TRBV12-4 to TRBJ1-2; D is uncertain. The CDR3 extends over 13 amino acids. Trimming cost V 2 bases and J 8 bases, with 12 bases left between them. The CDR3 spells CASSLLRALGYTF. The CDR3 DNA sequence: TGTGCCAGCAGTTTATTGAGAGCATTGGGCTACACCTTC.